Following are 25 T cell receptor beta chains from one sample sequenced in a study of cytomegalovirus exposure and HLA in healthy donors (dated by TCRdb to the late 2010s). The library was made by the immunoSEQ multiplex PCR assay. For the multiplex PCR, a mixture combining 60 forward primers for TCR Vbeta segments and 13 reverse primers for TCR Jbeta segments was used. The source is immuneACCESS, and TCRdb retained only in-frame sequences with V and J called. Part of the clones is not carried over; for the studies checked, unresolved V genes explain less than half of this, and the remainder is unexplained. In all, the sample holds 75,000 to 95,000 clones, and 85% to 90% of those were seen once. Of the sample, approximately 2.2% falls within the top ten clones. The sequenced sample consisted of PBMCs. The receptors were gathered from a man aged 18 to 29 in good health and CMV-seronegative.

V and J are TRBV6-1 and TRBJ2-3; 8 bases line up with TRBD2. Per germline, CDR1 MNHNS and CDR2 SASEGT. V gave up 6 bases and J gave up 2 bases; unmatched junction bases: 7. The CDR3 sequence is 15 residues long. The CDR3 is CASRPGLEHTDTQYF. CDR3 DNA: TGTGCCAGCAGGCCGGGACTAGAGCACACAGATACGCAGTATTTT.

J is TRBJ1-1 and V is TRBV19; D is possibly TRBD1 (5 bases). The CDR3 consists of 13 residues. Trimming took 2 bases from V and 6 from J, leaving 10 bases between them. Per germline, CDR1 LNHDA and CDR2 SQIVND (reference sequence). DNA for the CDR3: TGTGCCAGTAGTATATCAGGGCCCGCTGAAGCTTTCTTT. Translation: CASSISGPAEAFF.

The V call is TRBV6-6, the J call TRBJ1-5; maybe TRBD1 (5 bases). The ends were cut back, 2 bases at V and 5 bases at J, with 10 bases in the middle. The CDR3 spans 14 residues. In germline, CDR1 is MNHNY, CDR2 SVGAGI (reference sequence). As DNA, the CDR3 is TGTGCCAGCAGTTACGGGCAGGGTCATCAGCCCCAGCATTTT. As protein: CASSYGQGHQPQHF.

The rearrangement links TRBV4-1 to TRBJ2-6; 10 bases match TRBD1. V lost 3 bases, J lost 4 bases, and 18 bases stayed unmatched. Germline V gene lookup returns CDR1 MGHRA and CDR2 YSYEKL. This CDR3 region has 21 residues. CDR3 nucleotides: TGCGCCAGCAGCCAGGAAAAAAACCCCGGGACAGGGGTTTCGGGGGCCAACGTCCTGACTTTC. Translated: CASSQEKNPGTGVSGANVLTF.

The CDR3 region is CASAREATYNEQFF. The CDR3 coding sequence is TGTGCCAGCGCGAGGGAGGCAACCTACAATGAGCAGTTCTTC. The chain joins TRBV5-4 to TRBJ2-1, with a possible D match to TRBD2 (6 bases). CDR1 is SGHNT, CDR2 YYREEE, per germline (reference sequence). This CDR3 comprises 14 residues. Trimming took off 7 bases at V and 2 bases at J, with 13 bases between the two ends. Based on the CDR3 plus reference TRBV5-4 and TRBJ2-1, the full variable domain is ETGVTQSPTHLIKTRGQQVTLRCSSQSGHNTVSWYQQALGQGPQFIFQYYREEENGRGNFPPRFSGLQFPNYSSELNVNALELDDSALYLCASAREATYNEQFFGPGTRLTVL.

This clone was counted a single time. The chain links TRBV5-1 to TRBJ1-6, with a possible D match to TRBD1 (5 bases). CDR3 length equals 14 residues. V was shortened by 0 bases and J by 10 bases, with 11 bases between the two germline ends. The germline V gene has CDR1 SGHRS and CDR2 YFSETQ. The CDR3 reads CASSLDRLGSPLHF. Here the CDR3 DNA reads TGCGCCAGCAGCTTGGACAGGTTGGGCTCACCCCTCCACTTT.

CDR3 sequence (DNA): TGTGCCAGCAGCAGAGGTCAGGGGGTACACGGGGAGCTGTTTTTT. It translates to CASSRGQGVHGELFF. This chain connects TRBV13 to TRBJ2-2; 7 bases fit TRBD1. V gave up 5 bases and J gave up 7 bases; unmatched junction bases: 10. The CDR3 is made up of 15 amino acids. Germline V gene data show CDR1 as PRHDT and CDR2 as FYEKMQ (reference sequence). The complete variable domain, with remaining parts taken from reference TRBV13 and TRBJ2-2, reads AAGVIQSPRHLIKEKRETATLKCYPIPRHDTVYWYQQGPGQDPQFLISFYEKMQSDKGSIPDRFSAQQFSDYHSELNMSSLELGDSALYFCASSRGQGVHGELFFGEGSRLTVL.

The genes are TRBV7-2 and TRBJ1-5, with 7 bases aligning to TRBD1. Germline CDR1 SGHTA, CDR2 FQGNSA. CDR3 length: 14 residues. The junction had 1 base not matched to a gene; V was cut back by 1 base and J by 4 bases. The CDR3, as DNA: TGTGCCAGCAGCTTAGGCAGGGGGAATCAGCCCCAGCATTTT. Translation: CASSLGRGNQPQHF.

Points on this clone: Other DNA variants within this sample encode the same CDR3. This chain uses TRBV5-6 with TRBJ2-7, with TRBD1 matching over 8 bases. Trimming took 4 bases from V and 4 from J; bases not matched to a gene: 13. Germline V CDR1 and CDR2: SGHDT, YYEEEE. CDR3 length equals 16 residues. CDR3 bases: TGTGCCAGCAGCGTAGCCTCAGGGGGCTATTCGTACGAGCAGTACTTC. Its translation: CASSVASGGYSYEQYF.

This chain links TRBV7-9 with TRBJ1-5, with a tentative D call TRBD1 (5 bases). V lost 6 bases to trimming and J lost 6 bases, with 24 bases between them. This CDR3 comprises 17 residues. Germline-derived CDR1 and CDR2 are SEHNR and FQNEAQ (reference sequence). The CDR3 region has the DNA TGTGCCAGCAGTATATCGTCCGGGCCAGAAAGGGGTCAGCCCCAGCATTTT. Amino acid sequence: CASSISSGPERGQPQHF.

The rearrangement joins TRBV6-5 to TRBJ2-7; 8 bases match TRBD2. CDR1 is MNHEY and CDR2 is SVGAGI in the germline V gene. The CDR3 length is 11 residues. V shed 5 bases and J 7 bases; nucleotides not matched to a gene: 1. The CDR3 region is CASSIAGEQYF. The CDR3 coding sequence is TGTGCCAGCAGTATAGCGGGGGAGCAGTACTTC.

This chain links TRBV28 with TRBJ2-5; 11 bases are a match to TRBD2. The germline V gene has CDR1 MDHEN and CDR2 SYDVKM. This CDR3 is built from 12 residues. The junction had 4 bases not matched to a gene; V was cut back by 5 bases and J by 11 bases. The CDR3 coding sequence is TGTGCCAGCAGTATACTAGCGGGAGAGCAGTACTTC. This encodes CASSILAGEQYF.

This chain connects TRBV27 to TRBJ1-5, with a weak D call TRBD1 (5 bases). The germline CDR1 and CDR2 sequences are MNHEY and SMNVEV (reference sequence). The CDR3 has 15 residues. V gave up 3 bases and J gave up 7 bases, with 16 bases separating them. The CDR3 DNA sequence: TGTGCCAGCAGTTTGGTCGGGGGACGTTGGCAGCCCCAGCATTTT. This sequence encodes CASSLVGGRWQPQHF.

As concerns this clone: The final CDR3 position lacks the conserved phenylalanine or tryptophan, pointing to a likely read error. The chain couples TRBV11-1 to TRBJ1-2, with 8 bases fitting TRBD1. The germline V gene has CDR1 SGHAT and CDR2 FQDESV (reference sequence). The CDR3 length is 17 residues. Trimming at V came to 3 bases and at J to 4 bases, leaving 13 bases not matched to a gene. The CDR3 spells CASSLLPSGQDLYGYTL. DNA of the CDR3: TGTGCCAGCAGCTTGTTGCCCTCGGGACAGGACCTCTATGGCTACACCCTC.

The chain joins TRBV11-2 to TRBJ1-1, with 7 bases matching TRBD1. CDR1 is SGHAT and CDR2 is FQNNGV in the germline V gene. This CDR3 is 16 amino acids long. V lost 3 bases to trimming and J lost 0 bases; unmatched junction nucleotides: 7. CDR3 nucleotide sequence: TGTGCCAGCAGCTTGGGGCAGGGGGTTCTGAACACTGAAGCTTTCTTT. This encodes CASSLGQGVLNTEAFF.

V is TRBV5-4 and J is TRBJ1-4; D perhaps matches TRBD1 (6 bases). Trimming removed 9 bases at V and 2 bases at J, with 32 bases between. This CDR3 is built from 20 residues. CDR1 is SGHNT, CDR2 YYREEE, per germline (reference sequence). CDR3 sequence (DNA): TGTGCCACCTCCTCAGACTATGACAGGACCACAGGGTGGACTAATGAAAAACTGTTTTTT. As protein: CATSSDYDRTTGWTNEKLFF.

The genes are TRBV30 and TRBJ2-7, with D maybe TRBD2 (5 bases). The length of the CDR3 is 14 residues. Deletions cut 2 bases from V and 6 bases from J, with 17 bases between. Germline values: CDR1 GTSNPN, CDR2 SVGIG (reference sequence). The DNA for the CDR3 is TGTGCCTGGAGTTCCTACCGGACTCCCCGCGAGCAGTACTTC. Translated, it gives CAWSSYRTPREQYF.

V and J are TRBV28 and TRBJ1-2; 9 nucleotides line up with TRBD1. J lost 8 bases, V lost 3 bases, and 10 bases had no gene match. The germline V gene has CDR1 MDHEN and CDR2 SYDVKM. The CDR3 loop spans 15 amino acids. CDR3 DNA: TGTGCCAGCAGTTTTAGTGGGACAGGGCTTTTCGGCTACACCTTC. Translating gives CASSFSGTGLFGYTF.

V usage is TRBV10-3 and J usage is TRBJ2-1; 14 bases map to TRBD2. The CDR3 contains 16 residues. The ends lost 4 bases at V and 13 bases at J; junction bases unmatched: 12. From germline, CDR1 is ENHRY and CDR2 SYGVKD. As DNA, the CDR3 is TGTGCCATCAGTGCATCCGGACTAGCGGGGGGACGGGGCCAGTTCTTC. Amino acids: CAISASGLAGGRGQFF.

V and J are TRBV5-1 and TRBJ1-2; no clear D. Trimming pared 0 bases from V and 3 bases from J, leaving 6 bases between. This CDR3 has 13 residues. Germline V lookup: CDR1 SGHRS, CDR2 YFSETQ. CDR3 amino acids: CASSLVGDYGYTF. In DNA, the CDR3 is TGCGCCAGCAGCTTGGTCGGGGACTATGGCTACACCTTC.

V gene TRBV29-1 combines with J gene TRBJ2-1; 12 bases fit TRBD2. Unmatched junction bases numbered 1, after V lost 6 bases and J lost 7 bases. The germline V gene has CDR1 SQVTM and CDR2 ANQGSEA. The CDR3 is 12 amino acids. CDR3 loop: CSVGTSGNEQFF. The CDR3 DNA reads as TGCAGCGTCGGGACTAGCGGGAATGAGCAGTTCTTC.

The genes are TRBV5-1 and TRBJ2-3, with D possibly TRBD2 on 6 matching bases. Germline values: CDR1 SGHRS, CDR2 YFSETQ. The V end was cut by 5 bases, the J end by 1 base, with 17 bases between. The CDR3 extends over 16 amino acids. The CDR3, as DNA: TGCGCCAGCAGATCCTGGGGAGGAGACGGCACAGATACGCAGTATTTT. Translated: CASRSWGGDGTDTQYF.

The genes are TRBV6-6 and TRBJ2-1, with 7 bases fitting TRBD2. CDR3 length: 13 residues. The germline V gene encodes CDR1 MNHNY and CDR2 SVGAGI (reference sequence). V lost 0 bases, J lost 8 bases, and 1 base stayed unmatched. In nucleotides, the CDR3 is TGTGCCAGCAGTTACTCGGCGGGAGATGAGCAGTTCTTC. Its protein is CASSYSAGDEQFF.

The DNA for the CDR3 is TGTGCCAGCAGTTACAACTACGAGCAGTACTTC. Translated, it gives CASSYNYEQYF. This chain links TRBV27 with TRBJ2-7; D is undetermined. Trimming removed 4 bases from V and 3 bases from J, with 4 bases in between. There are 11 residues in the CDR3. Germline V CDR1 and CDR2: MNHEY, SMNVEV (reference sequence).

This clone is a singleton in its sample. The chain links TRBV15 to TRBJ2-3; 11 bases are shared with TRBD1. The CDR3 covers 18 residues. Germline lookup yields CDR1 LNHNV and CDR2 YYDKDF (reference sequence). V shed 2 bases, J shed 2 bases, and the junction held 9 bases outside the gene matches. CDR3 coding DNA: TGTGCCACCAGCAGAAACACGGGGACAGGGGGACCCACAGATACGCAGTATTTT. Residues: CATSRNTGTGGPTDTQYF.